A selection of T cell receptor beta chains follows, all from one sample in a study of blood T cell repertoires in COVID-19. TCRdb's copy holds only in-frame clones and misses some; the assay was immunoSEQ multiplex PCR. This table holds 45,000 to 65,000 clones, around 84% found once. Specimen: peripheral blood. The receptors derive from an elderly woman with acute or convalescent COVID-19. The CDR3 runs from the conserved cysteine through the conserved F or W. Each record gives: V gene, D gene, clone size, J gene, CDR3 DNA, CDR3 protein. A D gene is named only where the DNA matches it firmly. The size field is filled for only some rows; it gives once, few, many or a size class.

V: TRBV7-9; D: TRBD1; size: -; J: TRBJ1-5; DNA: TGTGCCAGCAGCTTAGCCACAGGGGGTCAGCCCCAGCATTTT; CDR3: CASSLATGGQPQHF
V: TRBV3-1/TRBV3-2; D: -; size: once; J: TRBJ2-6; DNA: TGTGCCAGCAGCCAAGAAGGCGGAGCAGCTCGCTCTGGGGCCAACGTCCTGACTTTC; CDR3: CASSQEGGAARSGANVLTF
V: TRBV19; D: TRBD2; size: -; J: TRBJ2-5; DNA: TGTGCCAGCGAAACGGGACTACCCGGAGAGACCCAGTACTTC; CDR3: CASETGLPGETQYF
V: TRBV19; D: -; size: -; J: TRBJ1-4; DNA: TGTGCCAGTAGTATTCAGGGAAGGGTAGAAAAACTGTTTTTT; CDR3: CASSIQGRVEKLFF
V: TRBV6-5; D: -; size: once; J: TRBJ1-6; DNA: TGTGCCAGCAGTTACTCGATTGAGGAGGACCTCCACTTT; CDR3: CASSYSIEEDLHF
V: TRBV2; D: TRBD1; size: -; J: TRBJ2-2; DNA: TGTGCCAGCAGTGACGTAGGGGGCGGCGGGGAGCTGTTTTTT; CDR3: CASSDVGGGGELFF
V: TRBV7-2; D: -; size: -; J: TRBJ2-5; DNA: TGTGCCAGCAGCCCGTCGGGGACCCAGTACTTC; CDR3: CASSPSGTQYF
V: TRBV11-2; D: -; size: -; J: TRBJ2-5; DNA: TGTGCCAGCAGCTTAGGGGTGGGGACTCAACAAGAGACCCAGTACTTC; CDR3: CASSLGVGTQQETQYF
V: TRBV19; D: TRBD1; size: -; J: TRBJ1-2; DNA: TGTGCCAGTAGCAGGGACAGAAGAAGCGGCTACACCTTC; CDR3: CASSRDRRSGYTF
V: TRBV11-2; D: TRBD2; size: -; J: TRBJ2-5; DNA: TGTGCCAGCAGCTACAATTCGGGGGGCCAGTACTTC; CDR3: CASSYNSGGQYF
V: TRBV5-1; D: TRBD1; size: -; J: TRBJ1-2; DNA: TGCGCCAGCAGCTTGGCGGGACAGGCCAGGGGCTACACCTTC; CDR3: CASSLAGQARGYTF
V: TRBV28; D: TRBD1; size: -; J: TRBJ2-5; DNA: TGTGCCAGCAGCTTAAAACAGGGGATGGAGACCCAGTACTTC; CDR3: CASSLKQGMETQYF
V: TRBV19; D: TRBD1; size: -; J: TRBJ2-2; DNA: TGTGCCAGTAGTAACAGGGGAATGGGTACCGGGGAGCTGTTTTTT; CDR3: CASSNRGMGTGELFF
V: TRBV30; D: TRBD1; size: -; J: TRBJ1-5; DNA: TGTGCCTGGAGTGTGTCCCGACAGGGTAGGGATCAGCCCCAGCATTTT; CDR3: CAWSVSRQGRDQPQHF
V: TRBV5-5; D: TRBD1; size: -; J: TRBJ1-2; DNA: TGTGCCAGCAGCCCGGGACAGGGATTGGGTGGCTACACCTTC; CDR3: CASSPGQGLGGYTF
V: TRBV2; D: -; size: few; J: TRBJ2-7; DNA: TGTGCCAGCAGTGGGACAGCGAGCTCCTACGAGCAGTACTTC; CDR3: CASSGTASSYEQYF
V: TRBV12-3/TRBV12-4; D: -; size: -; J: TRBJ1-3; DNA: TGTGCCAGCAGTTTCGGGAGTGGAAACACCATATATTTT; CDR3: CASSFGSGNTIYF
V: TRBV9; D: TRBD2; size: -; J: TRBJ2-2; DNA: TGTGCCAGCAGCATTAGTGGGACTAGCGTCGGGGAGCTGTTTTTT; CDR3: CASSISGTSVGELFF
V: TRBV6-5; D: -; size: -; J: TRBJ1-1; DNA: TGTGCCAGCAGTTACGGGAGGACTGGCGGGACTGAAGCTTTCTTT; CDR3: CASSYGRTGGTEAFF
V: TRBV3-1/TRBV3-2; D: -; size: -; J: TRBJ2-7; DNA: TGTGCCAGCAGCCTACCGGGTCCGAGGGAGCAGTACTTC; CDR3: CASSLPGPREQYF
V: TRBV19; D: -; size: few; J: TRBJ1-6; DNA: TGTGCCAGCTCTCCTACAGGGAGTAATTCACCCCTCCACTTT; CDR3: CASSPTGSNSPLHF
V: TRBV7-9; D: TRBD1; size: -; J: TRBJ1-1; DNA: TGTGCCAGCAGCCCTCCCGGGACAGCGAACACTGAAGCTTTCTTT; CDR3: CASSPPGTANTEAFF
V: TRBV24-1; D: -; size: -; J: TRBJ1-6; DNA: TGTGCCACCAGTGACGGTATTAGAAATTCACCCCTCCACTTT; CDR3: CATSDGIRNSPLHF
V: TRBV7-8; D: -; size: -; J: TRBJ1-2; DNA: TGTGCCAGCAGCTTAATTACAGACTATGGCTACACCTTC; CDR3: CASSLITDYGYTF
V: TRBV7-9; D: -; size: -; J: TRBJ1-1; DNA: TGTGCCAGCAGCTTTTCTGACACTGAAGCTTTCTTT; CDR3: CASSFSDTEAFF
V: TRBV5-1; D: -; size: -; J: TRBJ2-3; DNA: TGCGCCAGCAGCAGTGGACAGCGGACAGATACGCAGTATTTT; CDR3: CASSSGQRTDTQYF
V: TRBV4-2; D: -; size: -; J: TRBJ2-2; DNA: TGTGCCAGCAGCCGGCTCGGGGGCACCGGGGAGCTGTTTTTT; CDR3: CASSRLGGTGELFF
V: TRBV5-6; D: TRBD1; size: -; J: TRBJ2-3; DNA: TGTGCCAGCAGCTTGGATGGGACAGGGGTAGTGGGGGTCACAGATACGCAGTATTTT; CDR3: CASSLDGTGVVGVTDTQYF
V: TRBV7-6; D: TRBD1; size: -; J: TRBJ2-7; DNA: TGTGCCAGCAGCCCCATGACAGGGGGCGTCTACGAGCAGTACTTC; CDR3: CASSPMTGGVYEQYF
V: TRBV29-1; D: -; size: -; J: TRBJ1-2; DNA: TGCAGCGTTGAAGACGGAGCTAACTATGGCTACACCTTC; CDR3: CSVEDGANYGYTF
V: TRBV7-8; D: -; size: -; J: TRBJ1-2; DNA: TGTGCCAGCAGCTTAATAGGAGCTAACTATGGCTACACCTTC; CDR3: CASSLIGANYGYTF
V: TRBV2; D: TRBD1; size: -; J: TRBJ1-5; DNA: TGTGCCAGCACTGACAGGGTTCAGCCCCAGCATTTT; CDR3: CASTDRVQPQHF
V: TRBV5-1; D: TRBD2; size: -; J: TRBJ2-5; DNA: TGCGCCAGCAGCCCGGGGGGTCGACAAGAGACCCAGTACTTC; CDR3: CASSPGGRQETQYF
V: TRBV7-8; D: -; size: once; J: TRBJ2-2; DNA: TGTGCCAGCAGCCCCAAGCGGGGACAGGCGAACACCGGGGAGCTGTTTTTT; CDR3: CASSPKRGQANTGELFF
V: TRBV12-3/TRBV12-4; D: -; size: -; J: TRBJ1-5; DNA: TGTGCCAGCAGTCCCCGAGGCAATCAGCCCCAGCATTTT; CDR3: CASSPRGNQPQHF
V: TRBV5-1; D: -; size: once; J: TRBJ2-5; DNA: TGCGCCAGCAGTCACAGCTTATCGTACCAAGAGACCCAGTACTTC; CDR3: CASSHSLSYQETQYF
V: TRBV6-6; D: -; size: -; J: TRBJ1-5; DNA: TGTGCCAGCAGCCGACAGGAAAGTCAGCCCCAGCATTTT; CDR3: CASSRQESQPQHF
V: TRBV5-1; D: -; size: few; J: TRBJ1-1; DNA: TGCGCCAGCAGCCCTGGGGGCAGCCAAAACACTGAAGCTTTCTTT; CDR3: CASSPGGSQNTEAFF
V: TRBV19; D: -; size: -; J: TRBJ1-4; DNA: TGTGCCAGTAGTCCCGTTGCAGCAACTAATGAAAAACTGTTTTTT; CDR3: CASSPVAATNEKLFF
V: TRBV19; D: -; size: -; J: TRBJ1-5; DNA: TGTGCCAGTAGTATCCGGACAGAGTTTCAGCCCCAGCATTTT; CDR3: CASSIRTEFQPQHF
V: TRBV5-5; D: -; size: -; J: TRBJ2-7; DNA: TGTGCCAGCAGTTTTAATCAGGGCCTCTCCTACGAGCAGTACTTC; CDR3: CASSFNQGLSYEQYF
V: TRBV5-1; D: TRBD1; size: -; J: TRBJ1-1; DNA: TGCGCCAGCAGCTGGGCGGACAGGGTGACTGAAGCTTTCTTT; CDR3: CASSWADRVTEAFF
V: TRBV7-6; D: TRBD1; size: -; J: TRBJ1-6; DNA: TGTGCCAGCAGCTTAACGGGAGACAGGGTTTCACCCCTCCACTTT; CDR3: CASSLTGDRVSPLHF
V: TRBV12-3/TRBV12-4; D: -; size: -; J: TRBJ1-1; DNA: TGTGCCAGCAGCTTACAGGGGAACACTGAAGCTTTCTTT; CDR3: CASSLQGNTEAFF
V: TRBV21-1; D: -; size: few; J: TRBJ1-6; DNA: TGTGCAGACCCGACTAATAATTCACCCCTCCACTTT; CDR3: CADPTNNSPLHF
V: TRBV2; D: -; size: -; J: TRBJ2-2; DNA: TGTGCCAGCAGTGATTTACAATCGGGAACCGATTTCACCGGGGAGCTGTTTTTT; CDR3: CASSDLQSGTDFTGELFF
V: TRBV5-6; D: TRBD2; size: -; J: TRBJ2-4; DNA: TGTGCCAGCAGCTTGCGACTAGCGGGGGGAGCCAAAAACATTCAGTACTTC; CDR3: CASSLRLAGGAKNIQYF
V: TRBV3-1/TRBV3-2; D: -; size: -; J: TRBJ1-3; DNA: TGTGCCAGCAGCCAGCAAAGCTTCGGAAACACCATATATTTT; CDR3: CASSQQSFGNTIYF
V: TRBV12-5; D: TRBD1; size: -; J: TRBJ1-1; DNA: TGTGCTAGTGGTTTGAGATGGACAGGGAATGAAGCTTTCTTT; CDR3: CASGLRWTGNEAFF
V: TRBV9; D: -; size: -; J: TRBJ1-6; DNA: TGTGCCAGCAGCGTAGAGGACCAGGGGTGGGGTTCACCCCTCCACTTT; CDR3: CASSVEDQGWGSPLHF